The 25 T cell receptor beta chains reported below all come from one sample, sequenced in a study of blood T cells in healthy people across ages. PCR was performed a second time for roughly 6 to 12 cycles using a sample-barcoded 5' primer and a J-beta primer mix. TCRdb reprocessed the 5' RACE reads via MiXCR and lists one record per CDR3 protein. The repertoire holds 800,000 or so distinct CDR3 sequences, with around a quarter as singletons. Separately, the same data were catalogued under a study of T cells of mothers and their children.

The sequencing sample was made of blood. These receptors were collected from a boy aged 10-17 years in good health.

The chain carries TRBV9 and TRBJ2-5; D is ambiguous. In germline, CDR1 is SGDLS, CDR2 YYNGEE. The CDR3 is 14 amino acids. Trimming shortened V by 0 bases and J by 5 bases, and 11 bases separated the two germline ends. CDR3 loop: CASSVDNRPETQYF. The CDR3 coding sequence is TGTGCCAGCAGCGTAGATAACAGACCTGAGACCCAGTACTTC.

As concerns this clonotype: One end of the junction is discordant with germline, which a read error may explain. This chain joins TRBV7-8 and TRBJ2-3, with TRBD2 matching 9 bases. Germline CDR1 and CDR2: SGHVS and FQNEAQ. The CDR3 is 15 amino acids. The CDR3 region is CASNPPSGTTDMQYF. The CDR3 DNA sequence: TGTGCCAGCAACCCCCCTAGCGGGACGACAGATATGCAGTATTTT.

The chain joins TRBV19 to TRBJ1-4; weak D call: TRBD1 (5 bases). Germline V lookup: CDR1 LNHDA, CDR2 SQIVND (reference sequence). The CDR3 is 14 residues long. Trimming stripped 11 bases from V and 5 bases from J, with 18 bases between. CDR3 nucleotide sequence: TGTGCCGCTGGGAGCCCAGGGCTGAATGAAAAACTGTTTTTT. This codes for CAAGSPGLNEKLFF.

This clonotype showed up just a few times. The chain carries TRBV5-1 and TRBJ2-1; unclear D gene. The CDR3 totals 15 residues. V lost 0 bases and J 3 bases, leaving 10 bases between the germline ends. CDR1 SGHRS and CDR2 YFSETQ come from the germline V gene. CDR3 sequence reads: CASSLASTVYNEQFF. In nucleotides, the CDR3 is TGCGCCAGCAGCTTGGCCTCCACAGTCTACAATGAGCAGTTCTTC.

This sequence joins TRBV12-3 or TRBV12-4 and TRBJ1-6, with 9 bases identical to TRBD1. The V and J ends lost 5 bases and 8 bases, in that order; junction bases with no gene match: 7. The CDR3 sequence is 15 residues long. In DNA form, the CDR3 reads TGTGCCAGCAGTCCCGGACAGGGGTTCTATTCACCCCTCCACTTT. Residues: CASSPGQGFYSPLHF.

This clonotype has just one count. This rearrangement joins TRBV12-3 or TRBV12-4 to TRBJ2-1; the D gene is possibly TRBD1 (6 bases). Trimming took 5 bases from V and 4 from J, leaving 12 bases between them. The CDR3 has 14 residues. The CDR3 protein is CASSAGTKYNEQFF. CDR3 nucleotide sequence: TGTGCCAGCAGTGCCGGGACAAAATACAATGAGCAGTTCTTC.

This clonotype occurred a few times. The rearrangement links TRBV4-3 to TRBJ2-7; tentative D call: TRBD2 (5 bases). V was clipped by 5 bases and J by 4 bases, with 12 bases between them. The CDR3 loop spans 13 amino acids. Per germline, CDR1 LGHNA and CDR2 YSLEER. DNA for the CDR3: TGCGCCAGCAGCACGGGGATCGGATACGAGCAGTACTTC. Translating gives CASSTGIGYEQYF.

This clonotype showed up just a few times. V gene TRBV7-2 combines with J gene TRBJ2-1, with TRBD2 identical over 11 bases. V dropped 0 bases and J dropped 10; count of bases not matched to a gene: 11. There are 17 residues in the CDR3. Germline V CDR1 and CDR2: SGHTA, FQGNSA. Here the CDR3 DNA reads TGTGCCAGCAGCTTAGCGTTGACTAGCGGGAAAGGGGGGGAGCAGTTCTTC. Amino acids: CASSLALTSGKGGEQFF.

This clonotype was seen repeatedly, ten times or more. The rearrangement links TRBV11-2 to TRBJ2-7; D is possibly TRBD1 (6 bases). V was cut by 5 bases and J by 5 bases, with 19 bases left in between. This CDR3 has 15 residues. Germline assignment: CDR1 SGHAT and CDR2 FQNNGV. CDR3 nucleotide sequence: TGTGCCAGCAGCGTCACAGGGTTTGAAGACCACGAGCAGTACTTC. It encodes CASSVTGFEDHEQYF.

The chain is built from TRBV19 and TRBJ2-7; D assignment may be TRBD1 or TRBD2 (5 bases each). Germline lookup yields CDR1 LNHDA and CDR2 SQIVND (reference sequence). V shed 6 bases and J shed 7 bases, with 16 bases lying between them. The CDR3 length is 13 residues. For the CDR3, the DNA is TGTGCCAGTAGCCCGTGGGGGTTTCAAGAGCAGTACTTC. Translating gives CASSPWGFQEQYF.

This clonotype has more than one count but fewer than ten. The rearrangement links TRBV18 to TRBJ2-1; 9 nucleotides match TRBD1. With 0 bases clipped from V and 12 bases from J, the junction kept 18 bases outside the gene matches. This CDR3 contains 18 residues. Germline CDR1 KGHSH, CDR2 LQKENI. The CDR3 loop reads CASSPPGGQGRRRTPQFF. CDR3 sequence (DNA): TGTGCCAGCTCACCACCGGGAGGACAGGGGAGGCGCCGGACTCCGCAGTTCTTC.

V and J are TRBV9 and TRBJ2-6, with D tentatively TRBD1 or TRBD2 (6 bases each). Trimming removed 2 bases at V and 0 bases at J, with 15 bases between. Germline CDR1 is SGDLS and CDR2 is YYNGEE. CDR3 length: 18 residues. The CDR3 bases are TGTGCCAGCAGCGTGGATGGGGGGCAATTCTCTGGGGCCAACGTCCTGACTTTC. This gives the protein CASSVDGGQFSGANVLTF.

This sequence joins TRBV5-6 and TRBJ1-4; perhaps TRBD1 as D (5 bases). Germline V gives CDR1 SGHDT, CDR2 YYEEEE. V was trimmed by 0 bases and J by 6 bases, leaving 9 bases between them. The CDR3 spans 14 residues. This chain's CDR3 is CASSLAPTDEKLFF. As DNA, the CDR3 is TGTGCCAGCAGCTTGGCTCCGACAGATGAAAAACTGTTTTTT.

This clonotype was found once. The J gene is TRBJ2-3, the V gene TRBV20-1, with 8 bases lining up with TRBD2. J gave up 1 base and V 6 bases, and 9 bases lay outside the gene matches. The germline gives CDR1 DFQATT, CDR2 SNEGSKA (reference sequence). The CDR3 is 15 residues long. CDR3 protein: CSAKRSAGGTDTQYF. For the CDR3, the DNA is TGCAGTGCCAAACGGTCAGCGGGGGGCACAGATACGCAGTATTTT.

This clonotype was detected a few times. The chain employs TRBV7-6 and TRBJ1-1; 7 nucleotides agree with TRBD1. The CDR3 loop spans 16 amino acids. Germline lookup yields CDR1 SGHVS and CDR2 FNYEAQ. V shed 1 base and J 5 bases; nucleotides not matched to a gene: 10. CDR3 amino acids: CASSLDNRGRGTEAFF. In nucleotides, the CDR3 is TGTGCCAGCAGCTTAGATAACAGGGGTAGAGGGACTGAAGCTTTCTTT.

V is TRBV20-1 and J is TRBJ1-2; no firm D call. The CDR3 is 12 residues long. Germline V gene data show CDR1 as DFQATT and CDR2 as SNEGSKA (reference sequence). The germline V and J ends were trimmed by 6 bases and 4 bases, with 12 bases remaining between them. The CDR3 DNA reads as TGCAGTGCCCCCCGGGAGGGCTATGGCTACACCTTC. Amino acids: CSAPREGYGYTF.

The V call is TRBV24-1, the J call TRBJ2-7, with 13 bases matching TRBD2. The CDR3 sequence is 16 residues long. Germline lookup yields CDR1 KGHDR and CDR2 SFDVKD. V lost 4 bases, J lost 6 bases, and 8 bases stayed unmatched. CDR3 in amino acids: CATSELPGLAGSEQYF. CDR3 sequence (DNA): TGTGCCACCAGTGAATTACCGGGACTAGCGGGAAGCGAGCAGTACTTC.

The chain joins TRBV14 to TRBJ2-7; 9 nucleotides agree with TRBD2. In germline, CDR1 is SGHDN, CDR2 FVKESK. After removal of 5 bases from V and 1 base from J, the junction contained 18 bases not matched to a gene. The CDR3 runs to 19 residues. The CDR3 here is CASSKGVAGGPFGSYEQYF. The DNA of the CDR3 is TGTGCCAGCAGCAAAGGGGTCGCGGGAGGGCCGTTTGGTTCCTACGAGCAGTACTTC.

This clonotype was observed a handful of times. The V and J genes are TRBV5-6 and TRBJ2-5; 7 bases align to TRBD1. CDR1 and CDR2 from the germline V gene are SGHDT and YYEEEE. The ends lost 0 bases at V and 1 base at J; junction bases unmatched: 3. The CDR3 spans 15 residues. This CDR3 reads CASSLAGQFQETQYF. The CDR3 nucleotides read TGTGCCAGCAGCTTGGCGGGACAGTTCCAAGAGACCCAGTACTTC.

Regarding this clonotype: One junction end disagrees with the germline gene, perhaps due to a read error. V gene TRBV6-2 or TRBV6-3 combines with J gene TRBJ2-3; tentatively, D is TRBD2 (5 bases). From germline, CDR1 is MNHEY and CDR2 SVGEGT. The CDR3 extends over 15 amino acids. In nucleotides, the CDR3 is TGTGCCAGCATCCAGAGGAGCGGAAAATCAGATACGCAGTGTTTT. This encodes CASIQRSGKSDTQCF.

CDR3 sequence reads: CASSLLQGQETQYF. Here the CDR3 DNA reads TGTGCCAGCAGTTTATTACAGGGACAAGAGACCCAGTACTTC. This chain joins TRBV28 and TRBJ2-5; a weak D match, TRBD1 (6 bases). Germline CDR1 and CDR2: MDHEN and SYDVKM. The CDR3 totals 14 residues. V shed 1 base and J shed 2 bases, with 8 bases lying between them.

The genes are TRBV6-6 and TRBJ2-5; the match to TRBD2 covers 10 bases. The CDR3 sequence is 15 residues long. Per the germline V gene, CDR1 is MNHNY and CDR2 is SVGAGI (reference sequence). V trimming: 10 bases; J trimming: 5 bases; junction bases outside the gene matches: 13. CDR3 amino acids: CATSNPSGGAETQYF. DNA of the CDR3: TGTGCCACCTCAAACCCGAGCGGGGGGGCGGAGACCCAGTACTTC.

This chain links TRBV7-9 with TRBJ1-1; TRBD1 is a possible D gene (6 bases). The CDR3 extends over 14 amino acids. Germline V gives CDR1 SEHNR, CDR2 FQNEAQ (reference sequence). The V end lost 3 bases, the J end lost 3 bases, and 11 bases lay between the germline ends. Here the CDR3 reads CASSLGGGYTEAFF. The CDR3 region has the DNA TGTGCCAGCAGCTTGGGAGGGGGGTACACTGAAGCTTTCTTT.

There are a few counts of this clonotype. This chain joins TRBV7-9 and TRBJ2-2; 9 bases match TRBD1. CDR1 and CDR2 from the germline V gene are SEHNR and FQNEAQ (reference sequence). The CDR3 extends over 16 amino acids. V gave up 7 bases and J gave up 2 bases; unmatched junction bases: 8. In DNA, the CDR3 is TGTGCCAGCACCTCTCCGGGACAGGGTAACACCGGGGAGCTGTTTTTT. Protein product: CASTSPGQGNTGELFF.

The CDR3 region is CASSYHFRAGGTDTQYF. In DNA, the CDR3 is TGTGCCAGCAGTTACCATTTTCGGGCAGGGGGCACAGATACGCAGTATTTT. V gene TRBV6-2 or TRBV6-3 combines with J gene TRBJ2-3, with D possibly being TRBD1 (6 bases). The CDR3 is made up of 17 amino acids. The V end was cut by 2 bases, the J end by 1 base, with 16 bases between. Germline lookup yields CDR1 MNHEY and CDR2 SVGEGT.